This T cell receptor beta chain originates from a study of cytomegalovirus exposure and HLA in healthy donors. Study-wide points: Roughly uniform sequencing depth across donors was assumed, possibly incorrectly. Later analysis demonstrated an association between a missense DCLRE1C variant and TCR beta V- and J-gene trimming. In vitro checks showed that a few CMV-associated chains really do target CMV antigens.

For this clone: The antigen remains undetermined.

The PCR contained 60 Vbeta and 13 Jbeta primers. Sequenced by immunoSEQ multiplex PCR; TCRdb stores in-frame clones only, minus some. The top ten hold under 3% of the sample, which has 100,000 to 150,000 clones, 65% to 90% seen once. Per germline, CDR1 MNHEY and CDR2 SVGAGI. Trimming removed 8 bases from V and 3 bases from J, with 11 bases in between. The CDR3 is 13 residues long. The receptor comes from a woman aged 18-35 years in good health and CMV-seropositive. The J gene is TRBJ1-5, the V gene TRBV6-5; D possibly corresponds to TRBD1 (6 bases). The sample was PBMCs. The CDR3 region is CASWGGHNQPQHF. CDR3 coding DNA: TGTGCCAGCTGGGGGGGGCACAATCAGCCCCAGCATTTT.